This T cell receptor (beta chain) was sequenced in a study of T cell repertoires in cytomegalovirus infection (dated 2019 in TCRdb). Context from the whole study: Recently identified HLA-C-restricted CMV epitopes, whose presentation resists viral immunomodulation, were targeted by peptide stimulations together with well-studied HLA-B-restricted epitopes. Because public TCR beta signatures pointed to carriage of CMV infection together with the matching HLA type, the HLA type of each donor mattered for the analysis. What the research found in general, with its limitations: The ex vivo response was dominated by HLA-C-restricted CMV-specific TCR beta clonotypes, which also provided the single most frequent clonotype in two of eight donors. Cumulative frequency of public TCR beta family members discriminated carriers of CMV infection plus the relevant HLA type in this cohort and an independent approximately 340-donor cohort.

TCRdb shows the sequencer as Illumina HiSeq 1500. In TCRdb, the public reads were trimmed at Q25 with fastp and aligned with MiXCR, with productive beta chains retained. Rows matching on CDR3 protein sequence are summarized as one entry with the most common DNA and genes. Recorded for this sample are 90,000 to 120,000 distinct CDR3 sequences; 42% of them occurred a single time. The top ten clonotypes cover about 76% of the sample. Worth noting for this clonotype: Its antigen has not been determined. One base away there is no much larger clone; base qualities are not given.

Reading the label with the study, this specimen's treatment or condition is: in vitro stimulation with specific CMV peptide epitopes to enrich CMV-specific T cells. Cut back by 4 bases and 8 bases, the V and J ends lie 19 bases apart. From a lookup of the germline V gene, CDR1 and CDR2 are SGHDT and YYEEEE. The CDR3 contains 16 residues, cysteine and phenylalanine counted. Only CDR3 DNA is held: 48 bases, read in frame from base 1. The chain links TRBV5-6 with TRBJ1-6, with no confidently assigned D gene. This clonotype was sampled from a human donor in good health (CMV status not recorded). Some clones in this sample may be carry-over from other donors' samples. Sequencing was performed on CD8+ T cells from cultured PBMCs, taken from culture after CMV antigen stimulation. The DNA is TGTGCCAGCAGCCAGGCCCCCGCCACTCGCGATTCACCCCTCCACTTT. It is translated as CASSQAPATRDSPLHF.